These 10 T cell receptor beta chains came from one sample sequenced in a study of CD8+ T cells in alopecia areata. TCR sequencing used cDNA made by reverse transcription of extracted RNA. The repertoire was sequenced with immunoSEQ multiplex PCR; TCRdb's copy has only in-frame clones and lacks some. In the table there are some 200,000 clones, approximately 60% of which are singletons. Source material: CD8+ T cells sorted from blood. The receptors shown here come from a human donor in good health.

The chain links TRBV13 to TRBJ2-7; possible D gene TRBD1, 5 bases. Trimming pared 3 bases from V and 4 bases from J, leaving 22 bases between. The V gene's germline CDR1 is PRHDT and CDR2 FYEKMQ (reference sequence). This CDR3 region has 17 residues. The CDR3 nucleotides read TGTGCCAGCAGCTTTGGGCAGGGCTCGGGTTTCGGGTACGAGCAGTACTTC. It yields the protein CASSFGQGSGFGYEQYF. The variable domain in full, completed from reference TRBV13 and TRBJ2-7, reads AAGVIQSPRHLIKEKRETATLKCYPIPRHDTVYWYQQGPGQDPQFLISFYEKMQSDKGSIPDRFSAQQFSDYHSELNMSSLELGDSALYFCASSFGQGSGFGYEQYFGPGTRLTVT.

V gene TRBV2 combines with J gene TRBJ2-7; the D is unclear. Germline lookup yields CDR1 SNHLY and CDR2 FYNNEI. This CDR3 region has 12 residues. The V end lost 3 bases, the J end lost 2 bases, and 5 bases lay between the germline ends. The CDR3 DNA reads TGTGCCAGCAGTGACTTCACCTACGAGCAGTACTTC. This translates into CASSDFTYEQYF.

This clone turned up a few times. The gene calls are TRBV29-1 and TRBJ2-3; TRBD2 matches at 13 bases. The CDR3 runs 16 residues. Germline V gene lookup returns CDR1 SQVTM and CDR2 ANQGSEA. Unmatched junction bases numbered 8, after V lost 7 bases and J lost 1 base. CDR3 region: CSARGLAGDRTDTQYF. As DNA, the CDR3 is TGCAGCGCCCGCGGACTAGCGGGGGACCGCACAGATACGCAGTATTTT.

DNA for the CDR3: TGTGCCTGGAGCGATCGGACAGGGGTTATGGAGACCCAGTACTTC. Translation: CAWSDRTGVMETQYF. This chain connects TRBV30 to TRBJ2-5; the match to TRBD1 covers 9 bases. The germline gives CDR1 GTSNPN, CDR2 SVGIG (reference sequence). The V and J ends lost 3 bases and 5 bases, in that order; junction bases with no gene match: 10. The CDR3 is 15 amino acids. Full variable domain (outside the CDR3, taken from reference TRBV30 and TRBJ2-5): SQTIHQWPATLVQPVGSPLSLECTVEGTSNPNLYWYRQAAGRGLQLLFYSVGIGQISSEVPQNLSASRPQDRQFILSSKKLLLSDSGFYLCAWSDRTGVMETQYFGPGTRLLVL.

The CDR3 nucleotides are TGTGCCAGCAGTGCCATTAACTATGGCTACACCTTC. Encoded protein: CASSAINYGYTF. The gene calls are TRBV9 and TRBJ1-2; D remains ambiguous. The CDR3 is made up of 12 amino acids. Trimming pared 5 bases from V and 1 base from J, leaving 6 bases between. Germline CDR1 and CDR2: SGDLS and YYNGEE.

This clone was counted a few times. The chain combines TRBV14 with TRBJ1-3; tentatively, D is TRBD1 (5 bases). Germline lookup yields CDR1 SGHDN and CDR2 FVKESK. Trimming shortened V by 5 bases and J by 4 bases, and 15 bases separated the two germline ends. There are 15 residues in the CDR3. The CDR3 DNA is TGTGCCAGCAGCATGTCCAGGGTGACAGGAAACACCATATATTTT. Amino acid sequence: CASSMSRVTGNTIYF.

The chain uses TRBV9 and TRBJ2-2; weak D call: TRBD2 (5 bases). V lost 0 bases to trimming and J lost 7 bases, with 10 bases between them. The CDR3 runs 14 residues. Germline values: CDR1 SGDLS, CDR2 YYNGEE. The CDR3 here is CASSVDPAGGELFF. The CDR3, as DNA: TGTGCCAGCAGCGTAGACCCGGCGGGCGGGGAGCTGTTTTTT.

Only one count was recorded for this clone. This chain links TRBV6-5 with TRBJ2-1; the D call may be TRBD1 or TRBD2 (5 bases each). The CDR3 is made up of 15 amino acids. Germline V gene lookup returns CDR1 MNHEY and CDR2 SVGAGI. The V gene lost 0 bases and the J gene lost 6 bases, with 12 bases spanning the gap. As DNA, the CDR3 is TGTGCCAGCAGTTACTCGGGGACCCTTAGCAATGAGCAGTTCTTC. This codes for CASSYSGTLSNEQFF.

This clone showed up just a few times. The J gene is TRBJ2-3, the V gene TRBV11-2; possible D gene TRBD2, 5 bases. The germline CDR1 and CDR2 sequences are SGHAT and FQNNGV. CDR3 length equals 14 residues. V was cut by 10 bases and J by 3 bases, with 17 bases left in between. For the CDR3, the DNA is TGTGCCACCGCCCTAGCAGGTGGTACAGATACGCAGTATTTT. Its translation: CATALAGGTDTQYF.

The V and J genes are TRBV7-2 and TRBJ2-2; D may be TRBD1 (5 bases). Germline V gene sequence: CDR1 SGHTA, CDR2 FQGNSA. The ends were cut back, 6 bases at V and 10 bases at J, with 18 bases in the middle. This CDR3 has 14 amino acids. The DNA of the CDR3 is TGTGCCAGCAGTCTCATAGGAAGGGGTACGGAGCTGTTTTTT. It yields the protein CASSLIGRGTELFF.